This TCR beta chain was sequenced in a study of blood T cell repertoires in COVID-19. Turning to the study itself: The cDNA or gDNA used as material had been derived from T cells, B-cell-depleted T cells, or PBMCs.

Patients in Seattle were enrolled during active infection, then followed longitudinally. The V and J ends lost 0 bases and 14 bases respectively, with 20 bases between them. The CDR3 contains 15 residues. Germline values: CDR1 SGHTS, CDR2 YDEGEE. Original processing methods: Nucleated cell counts were estimated from reference gene primer amplification. Produced via immunoSEQ multiplex PCR; TCRdb's table is partial and in-frame only. V and J calls and clone size are as listed in that table; D and trimming were resolved from the DNA. Of some 150,000 clones listed, under 85% were seen once; the top ten hold 0.6% to 0.65%.

The chain combines TRBV5-8 with TRBJ2-2; D may be TRBD1 (5 bases). The sequence derives from a man aged 60 to 69 with COVID-19, enrolled during active disease. Sample: peripheral blood. The chain's CDR3 is CASSLDRSTYDVLFF. DNA of the CDR3: TGTGCCAGCAGCTTGGACAGGTCTACCTATGATGTTCTGTTTTTT. Drawing the rest from reference TRBV5-8 and TRBJ2-2, the complete variable domain is EAGVTQSPTHLIKTRGQQATLRCSPISGHTSVYWYQQALGLGLQFLLWYDEGEERNRGNFPPRFSGRQFPNYSSELNVNALELEDSALYLCASSLDRSTYDVLFFGEGSRLTVL.